This TCR beta chain was identified in a study of blood T cell repertoires in COVID-19. This CDR3 is built from 17 residues. V lost 5 bases to trimming and J lost 1 base, with 20 bases between them. Germline V gives CDR1 SEHNR, CDR2 FQNEAQ (reference sequence). Libraries were prepared by immunoSEQ multiplex PCR; TCRdb keeps only in-frame clonotypes and omits some of them. The sample includes 150,000 to 200,000 clones, approximately 93% of them seen just once. Sequences were obtained from peripheral blood. The chain has TRBV7-9 and TRBJ1-2, with D tentatively TRBD1 (5 bases). The TCR was taken from a woman aged 60-75 years with COVID-19, enrolled during active disease. CDR3 nucleotide sequence: TGTGCCAGCAGCGCCTTAACGGGACTGCAGAATAACTATGGCTACACCTTC. Protein product: CASSALTGLQNNYGYTF.